This is a list of T cell receptor beta chains from one sample in a study of T-cell reconstitution after alpha-beta-depleted transplantation in children. TCRdb re-analysed the PCR reads in MiXCR, keeping a single row per CDR3 protein. This table holds 500,000 to 750,000 distinct CDR3 sequences, roughly 13% found once. This sample comprised PBMCs, mostly from graft donor cells, obtained 360 days after TCRalphabeta/CD19-depleted stem cell transplant. Receptors were obtained from a male patient between 5 and 17 years old who had a stem cell transplant for acute myeloid leukemia, so the T cells may come from the graft donor. Each CDR3 is given with its conserved first and last residue. The D gene is left open where the match is weak. Rows give clone size only sometimes, using once, few, many, or a class for an expanded clone.

d_gene: TRBD2; j_gene: TRBJ2-1; abundance: -; v_gene: TRBV27; len: 14; CDR3aa: CASSFLLAGNEQFF; CDR3nt: TGTGCCAGCAGTTTTTTACTAGCGGGCAATGAGCAGTTCTTC
d_gene: TRBD2; j_gene: TRBJ2-3; abundance: many; v_gene: TRBV28; len: 14; CDR3aa: CASSFLAETDTQYF; CDR3nt: TGTGCCAGCAGTTTCCTAGCGGAGACAGATACGCAGTATTTT
d_gene: TRBD1; j_gene: TRBJ2-7; abundance: few; v_gene: TRBV6-5; len: 15; CDR3aa: CASSYPNTGGNGQYF; CDR3nt: TGTGCCAGCAGTTACCCAAATACAGGGGGCAATGGGCAGTACTTC
d_gene: -; j_gene: TRBJ2-1; abundance: many; v_gene: TRBV21-1; len: 17; CDR3aa: CASSKKNTGSSYNEQFF; CDR3nt: TGTGCCAGCAGCAAAAAGAACACAGGGTCGTCCTACAATGAGCAGTTCTTC
d_gene: -; j_gene: TRBJ2-6; abundance: few; v_gene: TRBV5-1; len: 18; CDR3aa: CASSLGHFARSGANVLTF; CDR3nt: TGCGCCAGCAGCTTGGGGCACTTTGCACGCTCTGGGGCCAACGTCCTGACTTTC
d_gene: TRBD1; j_gene: TRBJ2-4; abundance: -; v_gene: TRBV9; len: 15; CDR3aa: CASSPLRQGRHIQYF; CDR3nt: TGTGCCAGCAGCCCACTCCGACAGGGGCGGCACATTCAGTACTTC
d_gene: TRBD1; j_gene: TRBJ1-6; abundance: -; v_gene: TRBV3-1; len: 15; CDR3aa: CASSLLDRGNSPLHF; CDR3nt: TGTGCCAGCAGCCTCCTGGACAGGGGTAATTCACCCCTCCACTTT
d_gene: TRBD2; j_gene: TRBJ2-2; abundance: many; v_gene: TRBV9; len: 16; CDR3aa: CASSLPTSANTGELFF; CDR3nt: TGTGCCAGCAGCTTACCTACTAGCGCGAACACCGGGGAGCTGTTTTTT
d_gene: TRBD2; j_gene: TRBJ2-1; abundance: -; v_gene: TRBV20-1; len: 15; CDR3aa: CSARGATSGRNEQFF; CDR3nt: TGCAGTGCTAGAGGTGCAACTAGCGGGAGGAATGAGCAGTTCTTC
d_gene: -; j_gene: TRBJ2-7; abundance: -; v_gene: TRBV29-1; len: 14; CDR3aa: CSVDPGGPPYEQYF; CDR3nt: TGCAGCGTGGACCCCGGGGGGCCCCCCTACGAGCAGTACTTC
d_gene: TRBD2; j_gene: TRBJ2-5; abundance: few; v_gene: TRBV6-2/TRBV6-3; len: 13; CDR3aa: CASSRGLEKTQYF; CDR3nt: TGTGCCAGCAGTCGAGGACTAGAAAAGACCCAGTACTTC
d_gene: TRBD2; j_gene: TRBJ2-7; abundance: few; v_gene: TRBV7-9; len: 15; CDR3aa: CASSLPGTRSYEQYF; CDR3nt: TGTGCCAGCAGCTTACCCGGGACTAGGTCCTACGAGCAGTACTTC
d_gene: -; j_gene: TRBJ2-1; abundance: many; v_gene: TRBV7-3; len: 20; CDR3aa: CASSLKPGSVTGRSYNEQFF; CDR3nt: TGTGCCAGCAGCTTAAAACCGGGGAGCGTCACTGGGCGCTCCTACAATGAGCAGTTCTTC
d_gene: -; j_gene: TRBJ2-1; abundance: -; v_gene: TRBV5-1; len: 13; CDR3aa: CASSLGGPSEQFF; CDR3nt: TGCGCCAGCAGCTTAGGGGGACCCAGTGAGCAGTTCTTC
d_gene: -; j_gene: TRBJ2-6; abundance: -; v_gene: TRBV11-2; len: 19; CDR3aa: CASSLRGRGPVSGANVLTF; CDR3nt: TGTGCCAGCAGCTTACGGGGAAGGGGCCCCGTCTCTGGGGCCAACGTCCTGACTTTC
d_gene: -; j_gene: TRBJ1-2; abundance: few; v_gene: TRBV18; len: 15; CDR3aa: CASSPSSDRVDGYTF; CDR3nt: TGTGCCAGCTCACCAAGTTCAGACCGGGTGGATGGCTACACCTTC
d_gene: -; j_gene: TRBJ2-1; abundance: few; v_gene: TRBV5-6; len: 18; CDR3aa: CASSFVRFLGLLYNEQFF; CDR3nt: TGTGCCAGCAGCTTTGTTAGGTTTCTCGGACTACTCTACAATGAGCAGTTCTTC
d_gene: TRBD1; j_gene: TRBJ2-1; abundance: few; v_gene: TRBV11-2; len: 18; CDR3aa: CASSLEDRGVGSYNEQFF; CDR3nt: TGTGCCAGCAGCTTAGAGGACAGGGGTGTTGGCTCCTACAATGAGCAGTTCTTC
d_gene: TRBD2; j_gene: TRBJ2-1; abundance: few; v_gene: TRBV20-1; len: 21; CDR3aa: CSARRVAGLAGGPRIVNEQFF; CDR3nt: TGCAGTGCTAGACGGGTTGCTGGACTAGCGGGAGGGCCTCGAATAGTCAATGAGCAGTTCTTC
d_gene: TRBD1; j_gene: TRBJ1-5; abundance: -; v_gene: TRBV28; len: 18; CDR3aa: CASSPTGGVGYRNQPQHF; CDR3nt: TGTGCCAGCAGCCCAACAGGGGGCGTTGGCTATCGCAATCAGCCCCAGCATTTT
d_gene: -; j_gene: TRBJ2-7; abundance: few; v_gene: TRBV20-1; len: 10; CDR3aa: CSVAHYEQYF; CDR3nt: TGCAGTGTCGCACACTACGAGCAGTACTTC
d_gene: TRBD2; j_gene: TRBJ2-5; abundance: -; v_gene: TRBV4-3; len: 18; CDR3aa: CASSQGSVTSGAGETQYF; CDR3nt: TGCGCCAGCAGCCAAGGAAGTGTAACTAGCGGGGCAGGGGAGACCCAGTACTTC
d_gene: -; j_gene: TRBJ1-1; abundance: -; v_gene: TRBV7-3; len: 15; CDR3aa: CASSLGAPMNTEAFF; CDR3nt: TGTGCCAGCAGCTTAGGGGCCCCCATGAACACTGAAGCTTTCTTT
d_gene: TRBD2; j_gene: TRBJ2-1; abundance: few; v_gene: TRBV7-6; len: 14; CDR3aa: CASSLEREWGEQFF; CDR3nt: TGTGCCAGCAGCTTAGAGCGGGAGTGGGGAGAGCAGTTCTTC
d_gene: TRBD1; j_gene: TRBJ1-1; abundance: few; v_gene: TRBV4-2; len: 18; CDR3aa: CASRKGTGVVAQNTEAFF; CDR3nt: TGTGCCAGCAGGAAAGGGACAGGGGTCGTCGCCCAGAACACTGAAGCTTTCTTT
d_gene: -; j_gene: TRBJ2-2; abundance: -; v_gene: TRBV12-3/TRBV12-4; len: 16; CDR3aa: CASSLALRQATGELFF; CDR3nt: TGTGCCAGCAGTTTAGCGCTGAGACAGGCCACCGGGGAGCTGTTTTTT
d_gene: TRBD2; j_gene: TRBJ2-5; abundance: few; v_gene: TRBV12-3/TRBV12-4; len: 14; CDR3aa: CASSSSGPSQTQYF; CDR3nt: TGTGCCAGCAGTTCTAGCGGGCCTTCACAGACCCAGTACTTC
d_gene: TRBD2; j_gene: TRBJ2-1; abundance: -; v_gene: TRBV5-1; len: 14; CDR3aa: CASFPGLGDNEQFF; CDR3nt: TGCGCCAGCTTCCCGGGACTAGGAGACAATGAGCAGTTCTTC
d_gene: -; j_gene: TRBJ1-6; abundance: -; v_gene: TRBV7-6; len: 12; CDR3aa: CASSLDNSPLHF; CDR3nt: TGTGCCAGCAGCTTAGATAATTCACCCCTCCACTTT
d_gene: TRBD2; j_gene: TRBJ2-1; abundance: many; v_gene: TRBV6-2/TRBV6-3; len: 22; CDR3aa: CASSSPGTELKGLAGTYNEQFF; CDR3nt: TGTGCCAGCAGTTCTCCGGGGACAGAACTTAAGGGACTAGCGGGAACCTACAATGAGCAGTTCTTC
d_gene: -; j_gene: TRBJ2-2; abundance: -; v_gene: TRBV5-1; len: 13; CDR3aa: CASSFGDTGELFF; CDR3nt: TGCGCCAGCAGCTTCGGGGACACCGGGGAGCTGTTTTTT
d_gene: -; j_gene: TRBJ1-5; abundance: many; v_gene: TRBV27; len: 14; CDR3aa: CASSLRVTNQPQHF; CDR3nt: TGTGCCAGCAGTCTACGAGTCACGAATCAGCCCCAGCATTTT
d_gene: TRBD2; j_gene: TRBJ2-1; abundance: few; v_gene: TRBV12-3/TRBV12-4; len: 19; CDR3aa: CASSLGPTSGPASYNEQFF; CDR3nt: TGTGCCAGCAGTTTGGGGCCTACTAGCGGGCCCGCCTCCTACAATGAGCAGTTCTTC
d_gene: -; j_gene: TRBJ2-3; abundance: -; v_gene: TRBV2; len: 13; CDR3aa: CATPEGGTDTQYF; CDR3nt: TGTGCCACTCCCGAGGGCGGGACAGATACGCAGTATTTT
d_gene: TRBD2; j_gene: TRBJ2-7; abundance: -; v_gene: TRBV20-1; len: 13; CDR3aa: CSATTSRQGEQYF; CDR3nt: TGCAGTGCCACGACTAGCCGCCAGGGCGAGCAGTACTTC
d_gene: TRBD2; j_gene: TRBJ2-4; abundance: -; v_gene: TRBV18; len: 16; CDR3aa: CASSPAGGLAGDIQYF; CDR3nt: TGTGCCAGCTCACCAGCAGGGGGACTAGCGGGAGACATTCAGTACTTC
d_gene: -; j_gene: TRBJ1-2; abundance: -; v_gene: TRBV15; len: 14; CDR3aa: CATAAGGSNYGYTF; CDR3nt: TGTGCCACCGCCGCGGGGGGAAGTAACTATGGCTACACCTTC
d_gene: -; j_gene: TRBJ1-2; abundance: -; v_gene: TRBV29-1; len: 13; CDR3aa: CSVPGRFSYGYTF; CDR3nt: TGCAGCGTCCCGGGTCGATTCTCTTATGGCTACACCTTC
d_gene: TRBD2; j_gene: TRBJ2-4; abundance: -; v_gene: TRBV20-1; len: 17; CDR3aa: CSARETGGRGAKNIQYF; CDR3nt: TGCAGTGCTAGAGAGACGGGCGGGAGAGGTGCCAAAAACATTCAGTACTTC
d_gene: -; j_gene: TRBJ1-5; abundance: -; v_gene: TRBV5-1; len: 16; CDR3aa: CASSLEGGWSNQPQHF; CDR3nt: TGCGCCAGCAGCTTGGAAGGGGGATGGAGCAATCAGCCCCAGCATTTT
d_gene: TRBD2; j_gene: TRBJ2-2; abundance: many; v_gene: TRBV4-2; len: 20; CDR3aa: CASSQTSGRAPALNTGELFF; CDR3nt: TGTGCCAGCAGCCAAACTAGCGGGAGGGCCCCGGCGTTGAACACCGGGGAGCTGTTTTTT
d_gene: -; j_gene: TRBJ2-1; abundance: -; v_gene: TRBV7-3; len: 14; CDR3aa: CASSGLAQGGEQFF; CDR3nt: TGTGCCAGCAGCGGATTAGCGCAGGGGGGTGAGCAGTTCTTC
d_gene: -; j_gene: TRBJ2-7; abundance: -; v_gene: TRBV20-1; len: 17; CDR3aa: CSARGGSGALSSYEQYF; CDR3nt: TGCAGTGCTAGAGGGGGTTCGGGGGCACTGAGCTCCTACGAGCAGTACTTC
d_gene: -; j_gene: TRBJ2-1; abundance: many; v_gene: TRBV5-1; len: 15; CDR3aa: CASGGGRGSSNEQFF; CDR3nt: TGCGCCAGCGGGGGGGGCAGGGGATCGTCAAATGAGCAGTTCTTC
d_gene: TRBD1; j_gene: TRBJ2-7; abundance: few; v_gene: TRBV11-3; len: 12; CDR3aa: CASSLGAGTGNF; CDR3nt: TGTGCCAGCAGCTTAGGGGCAGGGACAGGGAACTTC
d_gene: TRBD1; j_gene: TRBJ1-2; abundance: -; v_gene: TRBV10-3; len: 16; CDR3aa: CAISGNRGLHNYGYTF; CDR3nt: TGTGCCATCAGTGGCAACAGGGGGCTTCACAACTATGGCTACACCTTC